The next 25 T cell receptor beta chains were all read from a single sample in a study of cytotoxic CD8 clonotypes in ibrutinib-treated CLL. Produced via immunoSEQ multiplex PCR; TCRdb's table is partial and in-frame only. Of under 300,000 clones listed, 60% to 75% were seen once; the top ten hold 15%. The starting material was PBMCs, obtained after 24 months of ibrutinib treatment. These receptors came from a human donor with chronic lymphocytic leukemia.

The chain recombines TRBV4-3 with TRBJ2-7; 7 bases map to TRBD2. The ends lost 9 bases at V and 3 bases at J; junction bases unmatched: 5. CDR3 length: 12 amino acids. Germline assignment: CDR1 LGHNA and CDR2 YSLEER. DNA for the CDR3: TGCGCCAGGGGGGAGGGGATCTACGAGCAGTACTTC. Encoded protein: CARGEGIYEQYF.

This chain joins TRBV9 and TRBJ1-3; D gene ambiguous. This CDR3 is built from 11 residues. CDR1 and CDR2 from the germline V gene are SGDLS and YYNGEE. V was trimmed by 5 bases and J by 3 bases, leaving 3 bases between them. In DNA, the CDR3 is TGTGCCAGCAGAATTGGAAACACCATATATTTT. This codes for CASRIGNTIYF.

The chain carries TRBV4-3 and TRBJ2-1; no clear D gene. Germline CDR1 LGHNA, CDR2 YSLEER. This CDR3 is built from 15 residues. The germline V and J ends were trimmed by 4 bases and 0 bases, with 10 bases remaining between them. CDR3 protein: CASSPDRYSYNEQFF. CDR3 nucleotide sequence: TGCGCCAGCAGCCCGGACCGGTACTCCTACAATGAGCAGTTCTTC.

The V call is TRBV2, the J call TRBJ2-7; 10 positions match TRBD1. Germline V gives CDR1 SNHLY, CDR2 FYNNEI. CDR3 length: 14 amino acids. The V gene end was trimmed by 2 bases and the J gene end by 7 bases; junction bases not matched to a gene: 5. The CDR3 sequence is CASSERRTGGEQYF. The DNA for the CDR3 is TGTGCCAGCAGTGAACGGAGGACAGGGGGGGAGCAGTACTTC.

This chain uses TRBV19 with TRBJ2-3; unclear D gene. V lost 4 bases and J lost 2, with 10 bases in between. Per the germline V gene, CDR1 is LNHDA and CDR2 is SQIVND (reference sequence). This CDR3 region has 14 residues. The CDR3 loop reads CASSKLIATDTQYF. The CDR3 coding sequence is TGTGCCAGTAGTAAACTAATCGCCACAGATACGCAGTATTTT.

This chain connects TRBV28 to TRBJ1-1, with TRBD1 as a possible D gene (5 bases). V lost 3 bases to trimming and J lost 5 bases, with 16 bases between them. The CDR3 runs to 15 residues. Germline values: CDR1 MDHEN, CDR2 SYDVKM. Here the CDR3 DNA reads TGTGCCAGCAGTTTCGGGGGGATCGGGAAGACTGAAGCTTTCTTT. The encoded protein is CASSFGGIGKTEAFF.

J is TRBJ2-7 and V is TRBV18; either TRBD1 or TRBD2 may supply D (5 bases each). The V end lost 3 bases, the J end lost 3 bases, and 12 bases lay between the germline ends. The CDR3 extends over 14 amino acids. Germline V gene lookup returns CDR1 KGHSH and CDR2 LQKENI. CDR3 protein: CASSPAGTFYEQYF. CDR3 in DNA: TGTGCCAGCTCACCCGCCGGGACCTTCTACGAGCAGTACTTC.

The chain carries TRBV7-8 and TRBJ1-2, with 11 bases that match TRBD1. The CDR3 contains 15 residues. V dropped 5 bases and J dropped 6; count of bases not matched to a gene: 8. Germline V gene sequence: CDR1 SGHVS, CDR2 FQNEAQ. CDR3 region: CASSLGTGGYDGYTF. As DNA, the CDR3 is TGTGCCAGCAGCCTAGGGACAGGGGGTTATGATGGCTACACCTTC.

The genes are TRBV7-8 and TRBJ1-2; no reliable D call. V lost 4 bases and J lost 2, with 11 bases in between. Per germline, CDR1 SGHVS and CDR2 FQNEAQ. This CDR3 contains 14 residues. In nucleotides, the CDR3 is TGTGCCAGCAGCTCTACGCTCGGGAACTATGGCTACACCTTC. Translation gives CASSSTLGNYGYTF.

This clone has a handful of counts. The rearrangement uses TRBV5-1 and TRBJ2-1; D might be TRBD1 (6 bases). In germline, CDR1 is SGHRS, CDR2 YFSETQ. The CDR3 contains 15 residues. The V end was cut by 4 bases, the J end by 1 base, with 12 bases between. The CDR3 coding sequence is TGCGCCAGCAGCCTCGGGACATCTTCCTACAATGAGCAGTTCTTC. Amino acids: CASSLGTSSYNEQFF.

This chain joins TRBV7-6 and TRBJ2-2, with 11 bases aligning to TRBD1. The V and J ends lost 1 base and 6 bases, in that order; junction bases with no gene match: 10. This CDR3 is built from 18 residues. Germline loops: CDR1 SGHVS, CDR2 FNYEAQ. The CDR3 nucleotides are TGTGCCAGCAGCTTAGTGTCCGGGACAGGGGGACTCCCCGGGGAGCTGTTTTTT. Its protein is CASSLVSGTGGLPGELFF.

The chain uses TRBV6-5 and TRBJ2-3; D may match TRBD1 or TRBD2 (5 bases each). Germline CDR1 is MNHEY and CDR2 is SVGAGI. CDR3 length equals 15 residues. The V and J ends lost 2 bases and 7 bases respectively, with 16 bases between them. CDR3 protein: CASSYGSGGQNTQYF. As DNA, the CDR3 is TGTGCCAGCAGTTACGGGAGTGGGGGTCAAAATACGCAGTATTTT.

This clone was seen a handful of times. As DNA, the CDR3 is TGTGCCAGCAGTTATAGTTGGCCCTACAATGAGCAGTTCTTC. Its protein is CASSYSWPYNEQFF. The rearrangement joins TRBV6-8 to TRBJ2-1; no firm D call. Germline CDR1 and CDR2: MNHGY and SAAAGT. CDR3 length equals 14 residues. The V gene lost 3 bases and the J gene lost 2 bases, with 8 bases spanning the gap.

The rearrangement links TRBV6-5 to TRBJ2-2; TRBD1 matches at 8 bases. Germline V CDR1 and CDR2: MNHEY, SVGAGI. The CDR3 runs to 15 residues. The trim removed 6 bases at V and 7 bases at J, leaving 10 bases unmatched. CDR3 amino acids: CASRPGTGLDGELFF. In nucleotides, the CDR3 is TGTGCCAGCAGGCCCGGGACAGGTCTCGACGGGGAGCTGTTTTTT.

The chain carries TRBV29-1 and TRBJ2-3, with no clear D. There are 10 residues in the CDR3. Germline values: CDR1 SQVTM, CDR2 ANQGSEA. V lost 8 bases and J lost 7, with 10 bases in between. CDR3 loop: CSFWAHTQYF. DNA for the CDR3: TGCAGCTTTTGGGCTCATACGCAGTATTTT.

The rearrangement links TRBV11-2 to TRBJ2-1; no reliable D call. Deletions cut 3 bases from V and 6 bases from J, with 15 bases between. This CDR3 spans 15 amino acids. CDR1 SGHAT and CDR2 FQNNGV come from the germline V gene. The CDR3 sequence is CASSFTPTWGNEQFF. The CDR3 coding sequence is TGTGCCAGCAGCTTCACCCCCACTTGGGGCAATGAGCAGTTCTTC.

This rearrangement joins TRBV27 to TRBJ2-6, with D possibly TRBD1 on 5 matching bases. V lost 6 bases and J lost 2, with 5 bases in between. Germline CDR1 and CDR2: MNHEY and SMNVEV (reference sequence). CDR3 length equals 13 residues. The CDR3 region has the DNA TGTGCCAGCAGGACAGCTGGGGCCAACGTCCTGACTTTC. Translation gives CASRTAGANVLTF.

The chain carries TRBV2 and TRBJ2-3; 10 bases match TRBD2. V was pared by 4 bases and J by 6 bases, with 7 bases of the junction left unmatched. The CDR3 is 15 residues long. The germline gives CDR1 SNHLY, CDR2 FYNNEI. Written as DNA, the CDR3 is TGTGCCAGCAGTGCTCTAGCGGGAGTATCGGATACGCAGTATTTT. As protein: CASSALAGVSDTQYF.

The chain links TRBV19 to TRBJ2-5; 12 bases line up with TRBD2. V shed 7 bases, J shed 2 bases, and the junction held 5 bases outside the gene matches. This CDR3 is built from 15 residues. CDR1 is LNHDA and CDR2 is SQIVND in the germline V gene (reference sequence). The chain's CDR3 is CASNPSGRDQETQYF. In DNA, the CDR3 is TGTGCCAGTAACCCTAGCGGGAGGGATCAAGAGACCCAGTACTTC.

In its sample, this clone was seen a few times. The chain joins TRBV2 to TRBJ2-1; D gene unclear. The CDR3 consists of 11 residues. Germline V CDR1 and CDR2: SNHLY, FYNNEI. The V end was cut by 7 bases, the J end by 7 bases, with 8 bases between. The CDR3, as DNA: TGTGCCAGCATGATCCGGAATGAGCAGTTCTTC. Amino acids: CASMIRNEQFF.

V and J are TRBV28 and TRBJ2-1, with 13 positions matching TRBD2. This CDR3 has 16 amino acids. Per the germline V gene, CDR1 is MDHEN and CDR2 is SYDVKM. V lost 4 bases, J lost 6 bases, and 6 bases stayed unmatched. The CDR3 region is CASSSRRTSGSNEQFF. The CDR3 DNA reads as TGTGCCAGCAGTTCACGTCGGACTAGCGGGAGCAATGAGCAGTTCTTC.

The chain is built from TRBV25-1 and TRBJ2-1; D is possibly TRBD2 (6 bases). The CDR3 sequence is 13 residues long. Germline V CDR1 and CDR2: MGHDK, SYGVNS. Deletions cut 6 bases from V and 7 bases from J, with 13 bases between. The CDR3 here is CASRGTEENEQFF. The CDR3 DNA follows: TGTGCCAGCAGAGGGACTGAAGAGAATGAGCAGTTCTTC.

The chain recombines TRBV5-1 with TRBJ2-7; TRBD2 matches at 10 bases. This CDR3 is built from 15 residues. J gave up 6 bases and V 3 bases, and 9 bases lay outside the gene matches. In germline, CDR1 is SGHRS, CDR2 YFSETQ. CDR3 DNA: TGCGCCAGCAGCTCGGTGAGCGGGGGGGCGGGCGAGCAGTACTTC. Translation: CASSSVSGGAGEQYF.

This rearrangement joins TRBV6-1 to TRBJ2-7; either TRBD1 or TRBD2 may fit D (5 bases each). Germline loops: CDR1 MNHNS, CDR2 SASEGT. Between the trimmed V and J ends, which lost 4 bases and 5 bases, there was a span of 21 bases. This CDR3 has 16 amino acids. The chain's CDR3 is CASSGSLSYRGNEQYF. DNA for the CDR3: TGTGCCAGCAGTGGGTCGTTGTCCTATCGGGGCAACGAGCAGTACTTC.

The rearrangement links TRBV5-1 to TRBJ2-7, with 8 bases aligning to TRBD2. This CDR3 comprises 15 residues. V trimming: 3 bases; J trimming: 0 bases; junction bases outside the gene matches: 5. In germline, CDR1 is SGHRS, CDR2 YFSETQ. The CDR3 sequence is CASSSLAGGSYEQYF. Here the CDR3 DNA reads TGCGCCAGCAGCTCTCTGGCGGGAGGCTCCTACGAGCAGTACTTC.